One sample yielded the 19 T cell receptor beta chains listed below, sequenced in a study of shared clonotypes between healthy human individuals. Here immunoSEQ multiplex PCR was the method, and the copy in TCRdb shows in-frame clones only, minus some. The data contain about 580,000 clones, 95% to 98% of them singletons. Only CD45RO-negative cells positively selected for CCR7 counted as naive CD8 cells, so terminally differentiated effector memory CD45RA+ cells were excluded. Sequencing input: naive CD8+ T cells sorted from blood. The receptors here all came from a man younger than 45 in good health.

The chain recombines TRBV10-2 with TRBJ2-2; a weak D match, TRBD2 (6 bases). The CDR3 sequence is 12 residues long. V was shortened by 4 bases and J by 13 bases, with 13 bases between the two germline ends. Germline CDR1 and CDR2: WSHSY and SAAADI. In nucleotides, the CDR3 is TGCGCCAGCAGTGGGGCGGGACCCTCGCTGTTTTTT. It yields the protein CASSGAGPSLFF.

The CDR3 coding sequence is TGTGCCAGCAGCTTAGTGGGGGAAATAGACAGGGCTTACAATGAGCAGTTCTTC. Protein product: CASSLVGEIDRAYNEQFF. The chain combines TRBV7-6 with TRBJ2-1; the match to TRBD1 covers 7 bases. The CDR3 extends over 18 amino acids. Germline V gene sequence: CDR1 SGHVS, CDR2 FNYEAQ. The V and J ends lost 1 base and 4 bases, in that order; junction bases with no gene match: 13.

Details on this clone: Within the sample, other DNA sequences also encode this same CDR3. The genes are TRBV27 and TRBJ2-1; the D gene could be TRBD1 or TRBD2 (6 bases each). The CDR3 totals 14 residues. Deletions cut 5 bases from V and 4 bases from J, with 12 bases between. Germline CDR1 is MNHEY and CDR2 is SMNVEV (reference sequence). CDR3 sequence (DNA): TGTGCCAGCAGTCTCGGGGGCTCGTACAATGAGCAGTTCTTC. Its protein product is CASSLGGSYNEQFF.

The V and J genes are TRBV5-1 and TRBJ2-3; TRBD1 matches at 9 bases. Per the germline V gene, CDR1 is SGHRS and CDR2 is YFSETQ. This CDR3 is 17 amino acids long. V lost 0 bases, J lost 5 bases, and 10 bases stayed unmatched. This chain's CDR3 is CASSLGGQGMVKDTQYF. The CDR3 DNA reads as TGCGCCAGCAGCTTGGGCGGACAGGGGATGGTTAAAGATACGCAGTATTTT.

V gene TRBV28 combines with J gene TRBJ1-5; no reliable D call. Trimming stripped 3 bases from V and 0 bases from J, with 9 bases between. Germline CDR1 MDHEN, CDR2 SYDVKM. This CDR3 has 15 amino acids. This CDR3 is CASSLSTSSNQPQHF. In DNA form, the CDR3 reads TGTGCCAGCAGTTTGTCGACAAGTAGCAATCAGCCCCAGCATTTT.

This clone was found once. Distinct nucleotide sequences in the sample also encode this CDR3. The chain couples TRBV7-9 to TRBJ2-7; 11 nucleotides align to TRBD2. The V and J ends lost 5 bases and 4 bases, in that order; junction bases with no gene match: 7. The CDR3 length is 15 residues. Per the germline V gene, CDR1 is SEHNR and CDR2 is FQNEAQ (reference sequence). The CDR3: CASSPPLAGGYEQYF. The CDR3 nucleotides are TGTGCCAGCAGCCCCCCCCTAGCGGGAGGATACGAGCAGTACTTC.

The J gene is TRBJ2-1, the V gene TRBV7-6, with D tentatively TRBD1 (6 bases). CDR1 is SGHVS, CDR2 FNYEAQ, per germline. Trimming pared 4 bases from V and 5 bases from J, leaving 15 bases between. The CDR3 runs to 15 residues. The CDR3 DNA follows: TGTGCCAGCAGCTCAGGGGACAAGGCCGACAATGAGCAGTTCTTC. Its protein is CASSSGDKADNEQFF. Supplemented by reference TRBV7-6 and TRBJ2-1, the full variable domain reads GAGVSQSPRYKVTKRGQDVALRCDPISGHVSLYWYRQALGQGPEFLTYFNYEAQQDKSGLPNDRFSAERPEGSISTLTIQRTEQRDSAMYRCASSSGDKADNEQFFGPGTRLTVL.

CDR3 amino acids: CASSLESGRWNEQFF. As DNA, the CDR3 is TGTGCCAGCAGTTTGGAGAGCGGGAGGTGGAATGAGCAGTTCTTC. The chain recombines TRBV27 with TRBJ2-1, with TRBD2 matching 9 bases. Trimming removed 3 bases from V and 7 bases from J; junction bases left unmatched: 7. CDR3 length: 15 amino acids. Germline values: CDR1 MNHEY, CDR2 SMNVEV (reference sequence).

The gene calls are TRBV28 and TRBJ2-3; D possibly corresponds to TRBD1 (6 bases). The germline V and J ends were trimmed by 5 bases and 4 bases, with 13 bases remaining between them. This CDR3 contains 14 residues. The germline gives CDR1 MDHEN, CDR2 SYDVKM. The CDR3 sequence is CASSTTDRSDTQYF. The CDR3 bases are TGTGCCAGCAGTACTACTGACAGGTCAGATACGCAGTATTTT. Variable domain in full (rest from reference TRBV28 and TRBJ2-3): DVKVTQSSRYLVKRTGEKVFLECVQDMDHENMFWYRQDPGLGLRLIYFSYDVKMKEKGDIPEGYSVSREKKERFSLILESASTNQTSMYLCASSTTDRSDTQYFGPGTRLTVL.

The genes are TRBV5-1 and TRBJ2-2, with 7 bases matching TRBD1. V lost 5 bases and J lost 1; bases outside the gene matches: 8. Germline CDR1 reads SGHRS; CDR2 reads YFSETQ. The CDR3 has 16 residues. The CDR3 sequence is CASRSIQGMNTGELFF. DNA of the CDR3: TGCGCCAGCAGGTCCATACAGGGGATGAACACCGGGGAGCTGTTTTTT.

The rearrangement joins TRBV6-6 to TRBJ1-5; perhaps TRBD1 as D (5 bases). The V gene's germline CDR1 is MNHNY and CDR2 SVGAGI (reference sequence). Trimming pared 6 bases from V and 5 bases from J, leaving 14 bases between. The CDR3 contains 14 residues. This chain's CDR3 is CASSSWEGYQPQHF. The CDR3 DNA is TGTGCCAGCAGCTCCTGGGAGGGGTATCAGCCCCAGCATTTT.

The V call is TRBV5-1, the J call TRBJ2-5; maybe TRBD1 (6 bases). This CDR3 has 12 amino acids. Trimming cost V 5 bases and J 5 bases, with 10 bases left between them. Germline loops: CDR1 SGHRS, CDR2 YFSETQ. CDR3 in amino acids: CASSPRGETQYF. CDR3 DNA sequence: TGCGCCAGCAGTCCTAGGGGGGAGACCCAGTACTTC.

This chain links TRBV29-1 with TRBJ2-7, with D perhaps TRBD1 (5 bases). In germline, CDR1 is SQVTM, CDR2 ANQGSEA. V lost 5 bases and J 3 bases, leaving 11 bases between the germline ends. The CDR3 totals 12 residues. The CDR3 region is CSVRTSHYEQYF. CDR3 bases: TGCAGCGTTCGGACAAGCCACTACGAGCAGTACTTC.

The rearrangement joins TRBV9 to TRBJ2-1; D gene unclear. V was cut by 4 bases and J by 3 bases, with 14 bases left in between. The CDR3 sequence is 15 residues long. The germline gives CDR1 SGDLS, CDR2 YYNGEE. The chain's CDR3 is CASSLNPGVYNEQFF. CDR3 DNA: TGTGCCAGCAGCTTAAACCCGGGTGTCTACAATGAGCAGTTCTTC.

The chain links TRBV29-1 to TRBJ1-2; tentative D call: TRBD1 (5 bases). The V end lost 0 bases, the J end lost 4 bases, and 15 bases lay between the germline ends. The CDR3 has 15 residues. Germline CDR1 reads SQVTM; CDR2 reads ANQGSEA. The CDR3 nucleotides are TGCAGCGTTGAAGATCGGAAAGGGGACGGCTATGGCTACACCTTC. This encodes CSVEDRKGDGYGYTF.

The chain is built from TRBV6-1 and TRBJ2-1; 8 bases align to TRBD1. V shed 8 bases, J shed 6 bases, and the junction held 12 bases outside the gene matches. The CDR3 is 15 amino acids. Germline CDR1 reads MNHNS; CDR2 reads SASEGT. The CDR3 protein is CASPSGRGHGNEQFF. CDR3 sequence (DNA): TGTGCCAGCCCATCGGGCAGGGGGCACGGCAATGAGCAGTTCTTC.

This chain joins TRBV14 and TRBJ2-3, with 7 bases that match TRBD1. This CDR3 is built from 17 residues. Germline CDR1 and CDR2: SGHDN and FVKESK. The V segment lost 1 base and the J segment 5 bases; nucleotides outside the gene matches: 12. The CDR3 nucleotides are TGTGCCAGCAGCCAAGTTCCGTCTGACAGGGTGGTAGATACGCAGTATTTT. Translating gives CASSQVPSDRVVDTQYF.

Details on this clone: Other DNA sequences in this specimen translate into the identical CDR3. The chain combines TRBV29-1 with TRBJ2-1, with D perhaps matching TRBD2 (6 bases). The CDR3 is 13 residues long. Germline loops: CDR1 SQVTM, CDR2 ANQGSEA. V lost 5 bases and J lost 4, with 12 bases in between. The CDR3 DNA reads TGCAGCGTTTCGAGCGGGCCGTACAATGAGCAGTTCTTC. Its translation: CSVSSGPYNEQFF.

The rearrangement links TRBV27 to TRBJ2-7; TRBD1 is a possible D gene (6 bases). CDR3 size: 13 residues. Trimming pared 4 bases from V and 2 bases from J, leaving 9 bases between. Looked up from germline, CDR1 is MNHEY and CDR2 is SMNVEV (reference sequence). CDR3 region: CASSWGPTYEQYF. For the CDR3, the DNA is TGTGCCAGCAGTTGGGGGCCAACCTACGAGCAGTACTTC.